This TCR beta chain appears in the sequencing data of a study of T cells in localized non-small cell lung cancer. Clones were read by immunoSEQ multiplex PCR, and TCRdb kept only the in-frame ones, dropping some. This sample has about 40,000 clones, with roughly 90% found just once. CDR1 and CDR2 (germline): SGHVS, FQNEAQ. There are 13 residues in the CDR3. Trimming shortened V by 1 base and J by 3 bases, and 4 bases separated the two germline ends. Note on this clone: Its specificity is unknown.

General study results and limits: Among blood samples, higher T cell density accompanied longer overall survival. Median detection of top 100 tumor clones in adjacent lung was about 52 clones. Sequencing covered just one tumor region, so heterogeneity cannot be ruled out. Tumor showed lower T cell clonality than uninvolved adjacent lung, where it was highest.

The receptor comes from a woman aged 35 to 75 with stage II lung adenocarcinoma. This specimen was PBMCs, taken before any cancer treatment. V and J are TRBV7-8 and TRBJ1-5; no firm D call. The CDR3 is CASSLGTNQPQHF. The DNA of the CDR3 is TGTGCCAGCAGCTTAGGAACCAATCAGCCCCAGCATTTT.